The present T cell receptor beta chain was sequenced within a study of technical replicates of blood from a handful of donors. The V gene lost 5 bases and the J gene lost 4 bases, with 14 bases spanning the gap. This CDR3 region has 14 residues. CDR1 LNHDA and CDR2 SQIVND come from the germline V gene (reference sequence). Libraries were prepared by immunoSEQ multiplex PCR; TCRdb keeps only in-frame clonotypes and omits some of them. The sample holds about 68,000 clones, about 97% seen once. What was sequenced was T cells isolated from PBMCs. V is TRBV19 and J is TRBJ1-1; D remains ambiguous. The receptor was isolated from a human donor in good health. CDR3 protein: CASSVNREGTEAFF. Written as DNA, the CDR3 is TGTGCCAGTAGTGTGAATCGGGAGGGCACTGAAGCTTTCTTT. Together with reference TRBV19 and TRBJ1-1, the CDR3 gives the full variable domain: DGGITQSPKYLFRKEGQNVTLSCEQNLNHDAMYWYRQDPGQGLRLIYYSQIVNDFQKGDIAEGYSVSREKKESFPLTVTSAQKNPTAFYLCASSVNREGTEAFFGQGTRLTVV.